This T cell receptor (beta chain) was obtained from a study of neurological immune-mediated disorders. The study's findings and limits: CDR3 amino acid sequences of expanded clones were not shared across subjects, a result suggesting private repertoires in all groups. Patients with HTLV-1-associated myelopathy showed the most TCR clonal expansion. Those with multiple sclerosis showed the least, falling below healthy controls.

The germline CDR1 and CDR2 sequences are DFQATT and SNEGSKA (reference sequence). The CDR3 extends over 14 amino acids. TCRdb processed the 5' RACE reads anew with MiXCR; each CDR3 protein has one entry. The top ten hold 3.4% of the sample, which has some 57,000 distinct CDR3 sequences, roughly 4.8% seen once. This clonotype has at least ten counts. Its antigen is not known. A junction boundary mismatches the germline segment, possibly from a read error. The chain couples TRBV20-1 to TRBJ2-1, with D unresolved. The origin of this receptor is a woman aged 45 to 65 with multiple sclerosis. Material: PBMCs. The CDR3, as DNA: TGCAGTGCCAGAGGACCGTGGCATGGCAATGAGCAGTTCTTC. It translates to CSARGPWHGNEQFF.